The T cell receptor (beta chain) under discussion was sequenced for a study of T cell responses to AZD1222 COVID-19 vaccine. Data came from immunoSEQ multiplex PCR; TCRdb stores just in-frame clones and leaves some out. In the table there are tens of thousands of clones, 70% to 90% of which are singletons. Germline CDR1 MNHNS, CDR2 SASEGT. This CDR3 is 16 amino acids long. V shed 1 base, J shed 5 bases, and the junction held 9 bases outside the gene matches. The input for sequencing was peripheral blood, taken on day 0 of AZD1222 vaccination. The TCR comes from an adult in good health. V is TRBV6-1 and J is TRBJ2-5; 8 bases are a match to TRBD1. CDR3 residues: CASSEEQGVGFETQYF. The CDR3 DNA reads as TGTGCCAGCAGTGAAGAACAGGGGGTTGGTTTTGAGACCCAGTACTTC.